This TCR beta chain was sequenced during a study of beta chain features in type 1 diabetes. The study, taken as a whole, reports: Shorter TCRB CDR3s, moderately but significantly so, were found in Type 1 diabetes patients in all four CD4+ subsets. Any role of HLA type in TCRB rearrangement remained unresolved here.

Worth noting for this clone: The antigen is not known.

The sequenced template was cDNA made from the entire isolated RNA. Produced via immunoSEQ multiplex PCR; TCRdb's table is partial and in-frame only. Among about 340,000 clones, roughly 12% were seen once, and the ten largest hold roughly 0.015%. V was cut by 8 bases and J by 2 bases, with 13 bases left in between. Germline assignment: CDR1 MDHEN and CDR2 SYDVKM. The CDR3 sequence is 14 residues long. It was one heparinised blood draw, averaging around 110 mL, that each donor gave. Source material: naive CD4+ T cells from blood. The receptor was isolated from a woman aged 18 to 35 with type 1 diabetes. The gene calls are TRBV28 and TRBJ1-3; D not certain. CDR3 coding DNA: TGTGCCAGCTGTAGTTTAGGAGCTGGAAACACCATATATTTT. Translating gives CASCSLGAGNTIYF.